This T cell receptor beta chain was identified during a study of Graves' ophthalmopathy and Graves' hyperthyroidism (dated 2018 in TCRdb). Study-wide context: Peripheral blood was collected at initial diagnosis, before any treatment. Following sampling, methimazole starting at 30 mg daily was administered to hyperthyroidism patients, and high-dose intravenous methylprednisolone was administered to ophthalmopathy patients. For training and testing, the 100 or so patients in the discovery cohort were randomly divided in a 7:3 ratio. In more than five hyperthyroidism patients, the T-cell repertoires found in thyroid tissue were compared with those found in blood. To explore V-J signatures that distinguish ophthalmopathy from hyperthyroidism, a discovery set of 100 patients was enrolled, made up of more than 40 with ophthalmopathy and 55 to 65 with stable hyperthyroidism. For independent validation, a separate cohort was made up of roughly 19 hyperthyroidism patients plus 17 patients who later progressed from hyperthyroidism to ophthalmopathy. The study used TCR beta repertoire signatures to distinguish Graves' ophthalmopathy from Graves' hyperthyroidism and to predict progression to ophthalmopathy. In total, 120 to 150 blood samples were TCR-sequenced: some 43 ophthalmopathy, 75 hyperthyroidism and 17 hyperthyroidism-to-ophthalmopathy patients. Study-wide conclusions, independent of this receptor: Most expanded thyroid clonotypes with frequency above 0.001 were also detected in blood, suggesting blood repertoires may reflect the thyroid immune response. In cross-validation, the 13-signature model distinguished ophthalmopathy from stable hyperthyroidism with approximately 90% sensitivity and around 83% specificity, while in the test set the corresponding values were about 80% and 75%. In validation, the model predicted ophthalmopathy progression with roughly 68% sensitivity and 72.22% specificity; some 13 predicted patients were CT-confirmed with GO in a median of approximately six months. Sample size was not statistically predetermined, and group allocation was not concealed from the investigators.

This clonotype was detected many times. This receptor's antigen is unknown. Per-nucleotide qualities are absent, and no much larger clonotype sits a single base away. Patients with ophthalmopathy had moderately to severely active disease, with a Clinical Activity Score of 3 or more, a NOSPECS grade of 4 or more, and a disease duration of less than 3 months. Anyone with other autoimmune diseases, uncontrolled infections, pregnancy or lactation was excluded from the study. Clinical symptoms, serum thyroxine, TRAb, thyroid ultrasound and orbital computed tomography formed the basis of the diagnosis. Ficoll-Paque density gradient centrifugation was used to isolate PBMCs from about 9.4 ml of fresh peripheral blood. Total RNA was extracted with Trizol reagent and quality-checked on an Agilent 2100 Bioanalyzer. Including the terminal cysteine and phenylalanine, the CDR3 comprises 15 residues. Left in the record is the CDR3 DNA by itself, 45 bases read in frame from the first base. Cut back by 2 bases and 5 bases, the V and J ends lie 15 bases apart. Taken from the germline V gene (reference sequence), the CDR1 and CDR2 loops are SEHNR and FQNEAQ.

For repertoire sequencing, TCR beta CDR3 regions were amplified from RNA transcripts. The first round was an RT-PCR using HTBI primers with the Qiagen OneStep RT-PCR kit, and this first round was followed by a second-round multiplex PCR, then size selection and purification. Libraries were sequenced paired-end with 100 bp reads on an Illumina HiSeq2000. In the source study's methods: SOAPnuke was used to process the reads, throwing out any read that had adapters, had uncalled bases, had a mean Phred below 15, or lacked an exact constant-primer or identifier match. High-quality paired reads were merged with COPE v1.2.5. Each unique nucleotide sequence was treated as a clonotype, and MiTCR v1.1 was used to align the clonotypes to the IMGT TRB V, D and J references. Only V-J combinations with frequency above 0.0001 were analysed, covering 98% to 99.2% of repertoires. For each V-J combination, a TCR clonal expansion and chaos score was defined as F50 clonal expansion divided by the chaos observed in the TCRdist matrix. Features were reduced by Welch's t-statistics and random forest to around 13 V-J combinations, which fed a naive Bayes classifier. The Morisita-Horn index was used to measure how similar the thyroid and blood repertoires were. TCRdb reran the public reads through fastp at Q25 and MiXCR, keeping productive beta chains. Entries are consolidated by CDR3 protein sequence, retaining the most common genes and DNA. TCRdb assigned the V and J calls; the authors' analysis was not used. For this sample there are 220,000 or so distinct CDR3 sequences; 20% to 25% appear just once. Around 45% of the sample is held by the ten biggest clonotypes.

Specimen: peripheral blood. Rearrangement joined TRBV7-9 to TRBJ2-5, with TRBD1 tentatively as D gene (6 bases match). This TCR came from a woman in her 50s with Graves' ophthalmopathy. Donor details come from another sample of the same person, matched by shared clones. The DNA sequence is as follows: TGTGCCAGCAGCTTATCGCAGGGGCCGAAGGAGACCCAGTACTTC. This yields the protein CASSLSQGPKETQYF.